This T cell receptor (beta chain) comes out of a study of shared clonotypes between healthy human individuals. Background on the study: Three plates each covered CD4 naive and memory; CD8 naive two, CD8 memory one. Study-wide points: Four donors shared around 5.2% of their naive CD4 clonotypes.

Template for every sorted-subset replicate PCR totaled around 200 ng DNA, approximately 30,000 T cell genomes. The authors' processing: Junction-only immunoSEQ sequences carried no quality scores, so filtering differed. Clones were sequenced by immunoSEQ multiplex PCR, and TCRdb holds only the in-frame ones, with some missing. That table supplies the V and J calls and clone size; D and trimming were determined from the DNA. The sample lists approximately 1,500,000 clones; over 95% were seen once. The ends lost 8 bases at V and 2 bases at J; junction bases unmatched: 6. Germline V gives CDR1 LNHDA, CDR2 SQIVND (reference sequence). The CDR3 extends over 14 amino acids. Worth noting for this clone: Its antigen is not known.

This chain links TRBV19 with TRBJ2-5, with 9 bases fitting TRBD1. The sequence was collected from a young man in good health. Material: naive CD4+ T cells sorted from blood. Subset meaning: CD45RA+ positively selected. CDR3 sequence reads: CASDDRGRQETQYF. The CDR3 DNA sequence: TGTGCCAGTGATGACAGGGGGAGACAAGAGACCCAGTACTTC.